These 7 T cell receptor beta chains were all obtained from the same sample, sequenced in a study of Ad26.COV2.S vaccination and SARS-CoV-2 variants. Generated by immunoSEQ multiplex PCR, the TCRdb table keeps only in-frame clones and is missing some. Of some 330,000 clones listed, roughly 90% are singletons. Noted treatment: 19 received Ad26.COV2.S at low or high dose, single or two shots; about 5 received placebo; per-sample allocation not given. Day 63 following the first vaccine or placebo injection was when the samples were taken. The material was peripheral blood, obtained in a trial of Ad26.COV2.S vaccine versus placebo. These receptors were collected from a person aged 18-65 years who received the Ad26.COV2.S COVID-19 vaccine or a placebo.

The chain joins TRBV28 to TRBJ1-3; D ambiguous. Per germline, CDR1 MDHEN and CDR2 SYDVKM. The V and J ends lost 1 base and 0 bases respectively, with 10 bases between them. CDR3 length: 16 amino acids. Here the CDR3 DNA reads TGTGCCAGCAGTTTATCCCGAGGTGGCTCTGGAAACACCATATATTTT. Translated, it gives CASSLSRGGSGNTIYF.

On this clone itself: The identical CDR3 is also encoded by other nucleotide sequences in the sample. The V call is TRBV9, the J call TRBJ2-1, with TRBD2 matching over 10 bases. Unmatched junction bases numbered 18, after V lost 3 bases and J lost 6 bases. Germline CDR1 and CDR2: SGDLS and YYNGEE. The CDR3 runs 19 residues. The CDR3: CASSDPGQVFSGGPNEQFF. For the CDR3, the DNA is TGTGCCAGCAGCGACCCCGGACAGGTATTTAGCGGGGGGCCCAATGAGCAGTTCTTC.

The chain is built from TRBV30 and TRBJ2-3; no reliable D call. Germline CDR1 GTSNPN, CDR2 SVGIG (reference sequence). There are 12 residues in the CDR3. V was shortened by 1 base and J by 3 bases, with 5 bases between the two germline ends. The CDR3 DNA sequence: TGTGCCTGGAGTGACGCTACAGATACGCAGTATTTT. It specifies CAWSDATDTQYF.

In nucleotides, the CDR3 is TGTGCCAGCAGCCAAGTCGCTAGCGTACCTACGCAGTATTTT. Translating it yields CASSQVASVPTQYF. The chain couples TRBV3-1 (or the pseudogene TRBV3-2) to TRBJ2-3; TRBD2 might be the D (6 bases). The germline V and J ends were trimmed by 1 base and 8 bases, with 13 bases remaining between them. The CDR3 has 14 residues. Germline V lookup: CDR1 LGHDT, CDR2 YNNKEL (reference sequence).

The chain combines TRBV9 with TRBJ1-3; TRBD1 might be the D (5 bases). V was cut by 0 bases and J by 4 bases, with 14 bases left in between. The length of the CDR3 is 16 residues. Germline V gene sequence: CDR1 SGDLS, CDR2 YYNGEE. This CDR3 is CASSVDGGAVGNTIYF. CDR3 DNA sequence: TGTGCCAGCAGCGTAGACGGGGGAGCCGTAGGAAACACCATATATTTT.

Here the CDR3 reads CASSVNLNTEAFF. The DNA for the CDR3 is TGCGCCAGCAGTGTGAACCTGAACACTGAAGCTTTCTTT. The chain is built from TRBV10-1 and TRBJ1-1; D gene uncertain. Germline V lookup: CDR1 WNHNN, CDR2 SYGVQD (reference sequence). Trimming left V 4 bases short and J 0 bases short, with 6 bases between. This CDR3 comprises 13 residues.

This rearrangement joins TRBV27 to TRBJ2-1, with D unclear. Trimming shortened V by 2 bases and J by 0 bases, and 11 bases separated the two germline ends. CDR3 length: 16 amino acids. The germline gives CDR1 MNHEY, CDR2 SMNVEV (reference sequence). DNA for the CDR3: TGTGCCAGCAGTTTAGTTCGTCCGAGCTCCTACAATGAGCAGTTCTTC. Translation: CASSLVRPSSYNEQFF.